The T cell receptor beta chain described here comes from a study of blood T cells in healthy people across ages. Primers used in a second PCR of about 6 to 11 cycles were a sample-barcoded 5' primer and a J-beta primer mix. TCRdb reprocessed the 5' RACE reads via MiXCR and lists one record per CDR3 protein. The table shows more than 1 million distinct CDR3 sequences, with around 45% occurring only once. On this clonotype itself: One end of the junction is discordant with germline, which a read error may explain.

Sequenced sample: blood. The TCR comes from a woman aged 55-69 years in good health.

The CDR3 loop is CASGLGTYEQYF. CDR3 DNA sequence: TGTGCCAGTGGTCTCGGCACCTACGAGCAGTACTTC. The rearrangement joins TRBV12-5 to TRBJ2-7; D not certain. Per the germline V gene, CDR1 is LGHNT and CDR2 is FRNRAP. The CDR3 has 12 residues. Combining the CDR3 with reference TRBV12-5 and TRBJ2-7 gives the whole variable domain DARVTQTPRHKVTEMGQEVTMRCQPILGHNTVFWYRQTMMQGLELLAYFRNRAPLDDSGMPKDRFSAEMPDATLATLKIQPSEPRDSAVYFCASGLGTYEQYFGPGTRLTVT.